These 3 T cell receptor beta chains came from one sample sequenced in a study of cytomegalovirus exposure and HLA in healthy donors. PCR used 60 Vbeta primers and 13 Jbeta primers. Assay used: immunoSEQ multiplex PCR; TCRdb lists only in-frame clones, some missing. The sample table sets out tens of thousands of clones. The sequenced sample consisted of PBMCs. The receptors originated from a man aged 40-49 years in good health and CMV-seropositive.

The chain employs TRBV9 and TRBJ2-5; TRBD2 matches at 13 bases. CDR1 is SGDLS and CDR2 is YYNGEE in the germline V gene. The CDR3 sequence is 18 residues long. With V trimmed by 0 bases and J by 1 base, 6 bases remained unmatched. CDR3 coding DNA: TGTGCCAGCAGCGTAGCTATAGGGACTAGCGGGACCCAAGAGACCCAGTACTTC. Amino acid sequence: CASSVAIGTSGTQETQYF. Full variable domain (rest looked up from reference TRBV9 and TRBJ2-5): DSGVTQTPKHLITATGQRVTLRCSPRSGDLSVYWYQQSLDQGLQFLIQYYNGEERAKGNILERFSAQQFPDLHSELNLSSLELGDSALYFCASSVAIGTSGTQETQYFGPGTRLLVL.

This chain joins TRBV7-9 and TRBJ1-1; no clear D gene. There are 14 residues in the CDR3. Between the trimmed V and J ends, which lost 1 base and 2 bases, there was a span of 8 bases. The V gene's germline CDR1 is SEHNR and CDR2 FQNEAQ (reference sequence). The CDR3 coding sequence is TGTGCCAGCAGCTTAGAACAGATTAACACTGAAGCTTTCTTT. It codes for CASSLEQINTEAFF.

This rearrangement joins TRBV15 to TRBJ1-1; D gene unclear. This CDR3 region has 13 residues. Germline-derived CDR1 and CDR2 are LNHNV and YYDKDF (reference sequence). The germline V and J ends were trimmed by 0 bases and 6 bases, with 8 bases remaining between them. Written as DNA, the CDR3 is TGTGCCACCAGCAGAGATGGCGCGGCTGAAGCTTTCTTT. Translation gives CATSRDGAAEAFF.